The clone carrying this TCR beta chain has a handful of counts. Each CDR3 protein is one row after TCRdb ran MiXCR on the 5' RACE reads. Here the sample spans about 250,000 distinct CDR3 sequences, around 32% being singletons. Trimming stripped 4 bases from V and 6 bases from J, with 18 bases between. Germline V lookup: CDR1 SQVTM, CDR2 ANQGSEA. The CDR3 loop spans 14 amino acids. This record belongs to a study of CD8 T cells in ankylosing spondylitis. The TCR originated in a male donor with ankylosing spondylitis or in good health (not recorded which). V and J are TRBV29-1 and TRBJ1-1; D unresolved. Source material: blood, either unsorted or a sorted T cell fraction (not recorded which). The CDR3 DNA sequence: TGCAGCGTTGGAGAATATGGTGTCGGGGCTGAAGCTTTCTTT. This encodes CSVGEYGVGAEAFF.